One T cell receptor (beta chain) is described in this entry. Its antigen is as yet unknown. Time point in this sample: sample taken at primary tumor resection. Unsorted whole RNA samples from tumor, nontumor lung or frozen PBMC were sequenced. Donation came from around 72 patients with untreated early-stage non-small cell lung cancer. Unmatched junction bases numbered 13, after V lost 3 bases and J lost 3 bases. Germline assignment: CDR1 SNHLY and CDR2 FYNNEI. This CDR3 has 19 amino acids. The data stem from a study of spatial heterogeneity in lung cancer. Turning to the study itself: Compared with alpha-chain sequences, beta-chain sequences were consistently detected in greater numbers. Findings of the study overall: Relative to follow-up, resection was when ubiquitous expanded tumor TCRs appeared more in blood.

Individual TCR cDNA molecules each bore their own unique molecular identifier. TCRdb re-analysed the 5' RACE reads in MiXCR, keeping a single row per CDR3 protein. The repertoire holds over 10,000 distinct CDR3 sequences, around 15% seen once, with around 50% in the top ten. The sequence came from a male donor with early-stage non-small cell lung cancer. The source material was PBMCs, sampled at surgery. The chain uses TRBV2 and TRBJ2-3, with TRBD2 identical over 12 bases. The CDR3 here is CASSEFRTSGMSLTDTQYF. CDR3 bases: TGTGCCAGCAGTGAGTTTCGGACTAGCGGGATGTCCCTAACAGATACGCAGTATTTT.